What follows describes a single T cell receptor (beta chain). The data are from a study of cytomegalovirus exposure and HLA in healthy donors. The study ran its PCR with 60 Vbeta and 13 Jbeta primers. The protocol was immunoSEQ multiplex PCR, while the TCRdb copy is restricted to in-frame clones and leaves out a portion. In the table there are roughly 100,000 clones, about 71% of which are singletons. The material sequenced was PBMCs. This receptor was identified in a boy between 10 and 17 years old in good health and CMV-seronegative.

The CDR3 reads CASSLVIPPQHF. CDR3 nucleotide sequence: TGTGCCAGCAGTTTAGTTATCCCGCCCCAGCATTTT. This chain uses TRBV28 with TRBJ1-5; no clear D. Germline V lookup: CDR1 MDHEN, CDR2 SYDVKM. Between the trimmed V and J ends, which lost 2 bases and 9 bases, there was a span of 8 bases. This CDR3 has 12 amino acids. Using reference TRBV28 and TRBJ1-5 for the parts outside the CDR3, the full variable domain is DVKVTQSSRYLVKRTGEKVFLECVQDMDHENMFWYRQDPGLGLRLIYFSYDVKMKEKGDIPEGYSVSREKKERFSLILESASTNQTSMYLCASSLVIPPQHFGDGTRLSIL.